This T cell receptor (beta chain) was obtained from a study of identical twins. One entry per CDR3 protein, called by TCRdb with MiXCR from the 5' RACE reads. The repertoire holds some 760,000 distinct CDR3 sequences, with about 20% as singletons. Trimming removed 5 bases at V and 9 bases at J, with 11 bases between. This CDR3 is 11 amino acids long. Germline CDR1 MGHDK, CDR2 SYGVNS. Study-wide points: When twins shared out-of-frame alpha sequences, those sequences had excess low generation probability. Analyses of zero insertions could be partly confounded by invariant MAIT and iNKT cells.

In regard to this clonotype: What it recognizes is unknown.

These data are also associated with another study on T cells expressing NK-cell markers. That work states: These clonotypes also led the CD3+CD56-NKG2C+ fraction in four donors. Unclear, still, was the HCMV specificity of the expanded NKG2C+ T cell clones.

The V and J genes are TRBV25-1 and TRBJ2-7; TRBD1 might be the D (5 bases). Specimen: PBMCs. This clonotype was sampled from a woman under 30 in good health. CDR3 nucleotides: TGTGCCAGCAGTATGGGGCTAGTGCAGTACTTC. Translated: CASSMGLVQYF.